This TCR beta chain was documented in a study of T cell changes during pregnancy in multiple sclerosis. Per the germline V gene, CDR1 is SGHAT and CDR2 is FQDESV (reference sequence). V lost 6 bases, J lost 7 bases, and 15 bases lay in between. The CDR3 is 14 amino acids. Measured with immunoSEQ multiplex PCR; TCRdb has only the in-frame clones, and not every one. The top ten hold about 0.75% of the sample, which has some 52,000 clones, approximately 92% seen once. The sample consisted of CD4+ T cells from peripheral blood mononuclear cells, taken in the third trimester of pregnancy. The TCR was taken from a female donor with multiple sclerosis, enrolled in a pregnancy study. The chain carries TRBV11-1 and TRBJ2-2; tentative D call: TRBD1 (6 bases). The CDR3: CASRFLGAGGELFF. The CDR3 DNA reads TGTGCCAGCAGATTCCTGGGGGCTGGCGGGGAGCTGTTTTTT.